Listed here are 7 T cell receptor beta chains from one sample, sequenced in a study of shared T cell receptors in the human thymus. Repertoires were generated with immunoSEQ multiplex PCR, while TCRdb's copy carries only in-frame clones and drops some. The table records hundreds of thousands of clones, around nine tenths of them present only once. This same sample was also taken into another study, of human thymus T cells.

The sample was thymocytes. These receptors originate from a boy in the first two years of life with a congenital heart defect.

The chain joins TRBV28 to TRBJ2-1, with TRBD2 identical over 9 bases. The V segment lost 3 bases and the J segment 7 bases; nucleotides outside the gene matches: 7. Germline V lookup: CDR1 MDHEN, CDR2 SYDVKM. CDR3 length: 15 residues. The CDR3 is CASSFRGLAGNEQFF. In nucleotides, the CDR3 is TGTGCCAGCAGTTTCCGGGGCCTAGCGGGGAATGAGCAGTTCTTC.

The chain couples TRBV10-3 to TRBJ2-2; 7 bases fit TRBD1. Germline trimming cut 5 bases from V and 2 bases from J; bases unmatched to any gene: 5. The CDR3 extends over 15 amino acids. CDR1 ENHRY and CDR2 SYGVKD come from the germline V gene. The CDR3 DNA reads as TGTGCCATCAGTTCCGGGACAGTAAACACCGGGGAGCTGTTTTTT. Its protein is CAISSGTVNTGELFF.

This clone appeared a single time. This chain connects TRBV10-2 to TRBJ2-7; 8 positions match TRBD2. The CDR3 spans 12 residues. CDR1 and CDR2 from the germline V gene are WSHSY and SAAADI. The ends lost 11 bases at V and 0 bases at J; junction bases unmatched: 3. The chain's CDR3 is CAGGTSSYEQYF. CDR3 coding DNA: TGCGCCGGCGGGACTAGCTCCTACGAGCAGTACTTC.

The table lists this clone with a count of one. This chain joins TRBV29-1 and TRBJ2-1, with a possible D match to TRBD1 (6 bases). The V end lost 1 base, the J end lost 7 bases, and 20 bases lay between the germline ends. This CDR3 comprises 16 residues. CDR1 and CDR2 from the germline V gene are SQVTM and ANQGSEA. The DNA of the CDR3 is TGCAGCGTTGAAGTAGGGGGACCCGCAAGGAGTAATGAGCAGTTCTTC. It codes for CSVEVGGPARSNEQFF.

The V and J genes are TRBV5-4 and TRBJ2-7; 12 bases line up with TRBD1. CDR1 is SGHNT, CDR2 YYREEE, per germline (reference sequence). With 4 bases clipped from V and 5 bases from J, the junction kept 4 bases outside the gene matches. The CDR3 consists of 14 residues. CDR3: CASSHRDRGHEQYF. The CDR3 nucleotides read TGTGCCAGCAGCCACCGGGACAGGGGGCACGAGCAGTACTTC.

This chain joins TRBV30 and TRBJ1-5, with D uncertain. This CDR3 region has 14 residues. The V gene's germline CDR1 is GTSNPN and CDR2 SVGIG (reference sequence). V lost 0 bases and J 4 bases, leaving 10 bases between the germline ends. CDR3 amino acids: CAWSVDFSNQPQHF. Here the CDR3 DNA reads TGTGCCTGGAGTGTAGACTTTTCAAATCAGCCCCAGCATTTT. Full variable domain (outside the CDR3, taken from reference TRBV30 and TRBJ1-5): SQTIHQWPATLVQPVGSPLSLECTVEGTSNPNLYWYRQAAGRGLQLLFYSVGIGQISSEVPQNLSASRPQDRQFILSSKKLLLSDSGFYLCAWSVDFSNQPQHFGDGTRLSIL.

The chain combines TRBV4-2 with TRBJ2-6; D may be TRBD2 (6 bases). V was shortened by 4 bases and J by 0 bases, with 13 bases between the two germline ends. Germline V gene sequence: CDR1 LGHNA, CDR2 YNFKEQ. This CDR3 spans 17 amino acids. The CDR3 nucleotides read TGTGCCAGCAGCCCAACCGGGACTCTCTCTGGGGCCAACGTCCTGACTTTC. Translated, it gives CASSPTGTLSGANVLTF.